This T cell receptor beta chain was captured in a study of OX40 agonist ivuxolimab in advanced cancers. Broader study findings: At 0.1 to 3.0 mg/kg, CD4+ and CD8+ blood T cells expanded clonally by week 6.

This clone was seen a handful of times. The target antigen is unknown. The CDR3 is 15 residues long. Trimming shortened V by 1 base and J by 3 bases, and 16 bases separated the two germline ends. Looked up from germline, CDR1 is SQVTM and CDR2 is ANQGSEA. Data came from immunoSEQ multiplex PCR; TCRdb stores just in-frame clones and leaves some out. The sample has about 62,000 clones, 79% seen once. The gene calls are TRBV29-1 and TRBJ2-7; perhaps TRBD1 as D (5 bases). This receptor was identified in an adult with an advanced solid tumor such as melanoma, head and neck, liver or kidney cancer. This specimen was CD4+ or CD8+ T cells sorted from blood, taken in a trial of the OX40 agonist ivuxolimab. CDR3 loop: CSVEAQGMTDYEQYF. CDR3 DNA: TGCAGCGTTGAAGCCCAAGGAATGACAGACTACGAGCAGTACTTC.